This record covers a single T cell receptor beta chain. Its antigen is not identified. The sample originates from a study of T cell repertoires in cytomegalovirus infection. The wider study: Selection of CMV epitopes for the study included recently identified HLA-C-restricted and well-studied HLA-B-restricted ones. Public TCR beta signature analysis indicated the presence of both CMV infection and matching HLA type. Study conclusions and caveats: The cumulative frequency of public TCR beta families identified carriers of CMV plus the relevant HLA.

Germline values: CDR1 SGDLS, CDR2 YYNGEE. CDR3 length: 14 amino acids. V lost 0 bases and J lost 8, with 14 bases in between. TCRdb reprocessed the reads via MiXCR and lists one record per CDR3 protein. The sample contains around 310,000 distinct CDR3 sequences, about 27% of which appear only once. The chain carries TRBV9 and TRBJ1-2, with D unclear. Sequencing was performed on cultured PBMCs, taken from culture after CMV antigen stimulation. The receptor's source is a human donor in good health (CMV status not recorded). Some clones in this sample may be carry-over from other donors' samples. CDR3 residues: CASSVVGDGRGYTF. In nucleotides, the CDR3 is TGTGCCAGCAGCGTAGTTGGGGATGGTAGGGGCTACACCTTC.